This record covers a single T cell receptor (beta chain). As yet, its antigen is unknown. This entry belongs to a study of OX40 agonist ivuxolimab in advanced cancers. Overall study results and limits: Compared with others, partial responders at 0.1-3.0 mg/kg displayed clonal expansion among the lowest. Doses of 0.1 to 3.0 mg/kg were accompanied by clonal expansion of CD4+ and CD8+ blood T cells by week 6. Expanded peripheral T cells had an undetermined antigen specificity.

Profiled with immunoSEQ multiplex PCR; TCRdb holds only in-frame clones, not every one. Counted here are about 55,000 clones, more than 70% occurring once; the ten biggest clones make up under 8%. The TCR originated in an adult with an advanced solid tumor such as melanoma, head and neck, liver or kidney cancer. The sequencing here drew on CD4+ or CD8+ T cells sorted from blood, taken in a trial of the OX40 agonist ivuxolimab.

The CDR3, as DNA: TGTGCCAGCAGCCCATCCGGGACAGGGGCGGTAGATGAGCAGTTCTTC. This codes for CASSPSGTGAVDEQFF. This chain connects TRBV7-3 to TRBJ2-1; 10 nucleotides match TRBD1. With 5 bases clipped from V and 8 bases from J, the junction kept 12 bases outside the gene matches. Germline loops: CDR1 SGHTA, CDR2 FQGTGA. There are 16 residues in the CDR3.